This T cell receptor (beta chain) was captured in a study of T cell responses to AZD1222 COVID-19 vaccine. V was cut by 2 bases and J by 3 bases, with 13 bases left in between. The CDR3 is 15 amino acids. Germline lookup yields CDR1 KGHSH and CDR2 LQKENI. Sequencing used immunoSEQ multiplex PCR; TCRdb keeps in-frame clones, though not all of them. Of about 140,000 clones listed, more than 85% were seen once; the top ten hold roughly 1.2%. Second-dose intervals near 4 or 12 weeks were combined. The chain combines TRBV18 with TRBJ1-2; D remains unclear. This specimen was peripheral blood, taken 28 days after the second AZD1222 dose. The sequence was obtained from an adult who received the AZD1222 COVID-19 vaccine. The CDR3 loop reads CASSPTGVSHYGYTF. CDR3 coding DNA: TGTGCCAGCTCACCAACCGGGGTGAGTCACTATGGCTACACCTTC.